Listed below are T cell receptor beta chains from one sample, sequenced in a study of CD8 T cells in Susac syndrome. TCRdb analysed the immunoSEQ multiplex PCR reads with MiXCR anew, one entry per CDR3 protein. The sample contains around 71,000 distinct CDR3 sequences, 96% of which appear only once. Sequenced: CD4+ T cells from PBMCs. The origin of the receptors is a human donor with multiple sclerosis. Each CDR3 is given with its conserved first and last residue. The order of the fields is V gene, J gene, CDR3 length, CDR3 protein.

v_call: TRBV6-5; j_call: TRBJ2-5; cdr3_length: 17; cdr3_aa: CASSYSVAGVDQETQYF
v_call: TRBV4-1; j_call: TRBJ1-6; cdr3_length: 15; cdr3_aa: CASSQTGRMNSPLHF
v_call: TRBV29-1; j_call: TRBJ1-1; cdr3_length: 17; cdr3_aa: CSVDSPRGPNMNTEAFF
v_call: TRBV25-1; j_call: TRBJ2-3; cdr3_length: 15; cdr3_aa: CASKAGLAGTDTQYF
v_call: TRBV29-1; j_call: TRBJ2-1; cdr3_length: 16; cdr3_aa: CSVVEALQFWGNEQFF
v_call: TRBV3-1; j_call: TRBJ1-1; cdr3_length: 14; cdr3_aa: CASSLGTGITEAFF
v_call: TRBV5-1; j_call: TRBJ1-6; cdr3_length: 15; cdr3_aa: CASSLAVIGPRTLHF
v_call: TRBV7-3; j_call: TRBJ2-1; cdr3_length: 14; cdr3_aa: CASSLAGLNNEQFF
v_call: TRBV13; j_call: TRBJ1-2; cdr3_length: 14; cdr3_aa: CASTTTGINYGYTF
v_call: TRBV4-2; j_call: TRBJ2-2; cdr3_length: 19; cdr3_aa: CASSQDGGVVRSGTGELFF
v_call: TRBV6-5; j_call: TRBJ2-1; cdr3_length: 13; cdr3_aa: CASGRDLYNEQFF
v_call: TRBV20-1; j_call: TRBJ1-2; cdr3_length: 12; cdr3_aa: CSANQGAGGYTF
v_call: TRBV12-3/TRBV12-4; j_call: TRBJ1-6; cdr3_length: 15; cdr3_aa: CASSLGGGSGSPLHF
v_call: TRBV5-6; j_call: TRBJ2-1; cdr3_length: 13; cdr3_aa: CASSLDYYNEQFF
v_call: TRBV30; j_call: TRBJ1-1; cdr3_length: 12; cdr3_aa: CAWSVGKGLAFF
v_call: TRBV30; j_call: TRBJ1-1; cdr3_length: 12; cdr3_aa: CAWSVLGTEAFF
v_call: TRBV12-3/TRBV12-4; j_call: TRBJ1-1; cdr3_length: 15; cdr3_aa: CASSLYAYRYTEAFF
v_call: TRBV29-1; j_call: TRBJ1-1; cdr3_length: 11; cdr3_aa: CSVYHSSEAFF
v_call: TRBV29-1; j_call: TRBJ2-1; cdr3_length: 15; cdr3_aa: CSVEALGSSYNEQFF
v_call: TRBV6-1; j_call: TRBJ2-3; cdr3_length: 16; cdr3_aa: CASSGGGAGGSDTQYF
v_call: TRBV7-9; j_call: TRBJ1-5; cdr3_length: 14; cdr3_aa: CASSSTGVGQPQHF
v_call: TRBV4-2; j_call: TRBJ2-3; cdr3_length: 16; cdr3_aa: CASSQDSGASTDTQYF
v_call: TRBV29-1; j_call: TRBJ2-3; cdr3_length: 15; cdr3_aa: CSVSGTGAMADTQYF
v_call: TRBV11-2; j_call: TRBJ2-5; cdr3_length: 13; cdr3_aa: CASNNRYQETQYF
v_call: TRBV29-1; j_call: TRBJ1-5; cdr3_length: 13; cdr3_aa: CSVGQGSNQPQHF
v_call: TRBV11-2; j_call: TRBJ2-3; cdr3_length: 14; cdr3_aa: CASSLERSTDTQYF
v_call: TRBV20-1; j_call: TRBJ1-2; cdr3_length: 10; cdr3_aa: CSAWIYGYTF
v_call: TRBV30; j_call: TRBJ1-2; cdr3_length: 12; cdr3_aa: CAWNGGNYGYTF
v_call: TRBV20-1; j_call: TRBJ2-7; cdr3_length: 15; cdr3_aa: CSASGGISKDYEQYF
v_call: TRBV28; j_call: TRBJ2-6; cdr3_length: 15; cdr3_aa: CASSRNEAGANVLTF
v_call: TRBV3-1; j_call: TRBJ1-2; cdr3_length: 18; cdr3_aa: CASSQDLTQGANDYGYTF
v_call: TRBV5-4; j_call: TRBJ1-5; cdr3_length: 15; cdr3_aa: CASSPDRDSNQPQHF
v_call: TRBV4-1; j_call: TRBJ1-5; cdr3_length: 18; cdr3_aa: CASSQDRQGVTSNQPQHF
v_call: TRBV29-1; j_call: TRBJ2-2; cdr3_length: 14; cdr3_aa: CSVGASGYQGELFF
v_call: TRBV7-2; j_call: TRBJ2-5; cdr3_length: 14; cdr3_aa: CASSLVAGEETQYF
v_call: TRBV7-8; j_call: TRBJ2-7; cdr3_length: 15; cdr3_aa: CASSYPGQGSHEQYF
v_call: TRBV27; j_call: TRBJ1-5; cdr3_length: 14; cdr3_aa: CASSSRALLLPQHF
v_call: TRBV19; j_call: TRBJ2-7; cdr3_length: 14; cdr3_aa: CASTLGDRSGEQYF
v_call: TRBV5-1; j_call: TRBJ2-7; cdr3_length: 16; cdr3_aa: CASSFVDSSSSYEQYF
v_call: TRBV11-2; j_call: TRBJ2-1; cdr3_length: 17; cdr3_aa: CASSLGIPGVSYNEQFF
v_call: TRBV12-3/TRBV12-4; j_call: TRBJ1-2; cdr3_length: 12; cdr3_aa: CASRPGGYGYTF
v_call: TRBV2; j_call: TRBJ1-6; cdr3_length: 16; cdr3_aa: CASSSDSGLPNSPLHF
v_call: TRBV12-3/TRBV12-4; j_call: TRBJ1-2; cdr3_length: 13; cdr3_aa: CASSPYPGDGYTF
v_call: TRBV5-4; j_call: TRBJ2-2; cdr3_length: 14; cdr3_aa: CASSRDPRTGELFF
v_call: TRBV29-1; j_call: TRBJ2-5; cdr3_length: 16; cdr3_aa: CSADLAGGPRGETQYF
v_call: TRBV24-1; j_call: TRBJ2-2; cdr3_length: 18; cdr3_aa: CATSDPGTGATNTGELFF
v_call: TRBV7-2; j_call: TRBJ2-7; cdr3_length: 14; cdr3_aa: CASSYHAQNYEQYF
v_call: TRBV4-1; j_call: TRBJ1-5; cdr3_length: 15; cdr3_aa: CASSAGGQGEQPQHF
v_call: TRBV28; j_call: TRBJ1-2; cdr3_length: 13; cdr3_aa: CASRKDSNYGYTF
v_call: TRBV9; j_call: TRBJ1-6; cdr3_length: 15; cdr3_aa: CASSVGQGAYSPLHF
v_call: TRBV7-8; j_call: TRBJ2-7; cdr3_length: 14; cdr3_aa: CASSSTGSSYEQYF
v_call: TRBV12-3/TRBV12-4; j_call: TRBJ2-1; cdr3_length: 15; cdr3_aa: CASRPGTGPYNEQFF
v_call: TRBV20-1; j_call: TRBJ2-5; cdr3_length: 13; cdr3_aa: CSARVEGWETQYF
v_call: TRBV29-1; j_call: TRBJ2-1; cdr3_length: 16; cdr3_aa: CSARVALGQGHNEQFF
v_call: TRBV3-1; j_call: TRBJ1-5; cdr3_length: 14; cdr3_aa: CASSPGLNNQPQHF